This TCR beta chain is drawn from a study of glioma-infiltrating T cells after dendritic cell vaccination. Study at large: Autologous tumor lysate-pulsed dendritic cell vaccination was given between about 2003 and 2012. Three intradermal dendritic cell vaccine injections were given every two weeks.

Repertoires were generated with immunoSEQ multiplex PCR, while TCRdb's copy carries only in-frame clones and drops some. The table records about 100,000 clones, 65% to 85% of them present only once. Germline V gene lookup returns CDR1 WSHSY and CDR2 SAAADI. V lost 6 bases and J 4 bases, leaving 7 bases between the germline ends. The length of the CDR3 is 11 residues. Documented time point: after dendritic cell vaccination, including at tumor progression/relapse. Isocitrate dehydrogenase mutation was absent in all glioblastoma patients. V gene TRBV10-2 combines with J gene TRBJ2-7; tentatively, D is TRBD1 (6 bases). The material sequenced was blood, taken after dendritic cell vaccination. The TCR comes from a human donor with glioblastoma. CDR3 DNA sequence: TGCGCCAGCAGAGACAGGTACGAGCAGTACTTC. Encoded protein: CASRDRYEQYF.